These T cell receptor beta chains were read from a single sample in a study of blood T cell repertoires in COVID-19. Assay used: immunoSEQ multiplex PCR; TCRdb lists only in-frame clones, some missing. This sample carries 100,000 to 150,000 clones, approximately 71% of them seen once, and the ten largest clones take around 2%. Sequenced material: peripheral blood. Source of these receptors: a woman in her 70s with acute or convalescent COVID-19. Both conserved end residues are part of each CDR3. The D gene is left open where the match is weak. Expanded clones get a size class; other rows say once, few or many, or leave the size out.

d_call,clone_size,cdr3_length,v_call,j_call,cdr3_nt,cdr3_aa
TRBD1,NA,14,TRBV6-5,TRBJ1-5,TGTGCCAGCAGCTCAAGGGGGCTCAATCAGCCCCAGCATTTT,CASSSRGLNQPQHF
NA,few,14,TRBV6-2/TRBV6-3,TRBJ1-5,TGTGCCAGCAGTTTCTGGCAGGGCAATCAGCCCCAGCATTTT,CASSFWQGNQPQHF
NA,NA,12,TRBV10-3,TRBJ1-2,TGTGCCATCAGGAGGGAGGCCTATGGCTACACCTTC,CAIRREAYGYTF
TRBD2,NA,15,TRBV11-2,TRBJ2-5,TGTGCCAGCGGTCCGGGACTAGCGGGGTTAGAGACCCAGTACTTC,CASGPGLAGLETQYF
TRBD1,NA,14,TRBV5-1,TRBJ2-3,TGCGCCAGCAGCTCGGACAGGGGGACAGATACGCAGTATTTT,CASSSDRGTDTQYF
TRBD1,NA,17,TRBV24-1,TRBJ2-3,TGTGCCACCAGTGACCTGGGACAGGGGGACGGGACAGATACGCAGTATTTT,CATSDLGQGDGTDTQYF
TRBD1,NA,13,TRBV29-1,TRBJ2-2,TGCAGCGGCAGGACAGGGGGCACCGGGGAGCTGTTTTTT,CSGRTGGTGELFF
NA,NA,15,TRBV3-1/TRBV3-2,TRBJ2-7,TGTGCCAGCAGCCAAGCTGTCGGGTCTTACTACGAGCAGTACTTC,CASSQAVGSYYEQYF
TRBD2,NA,18,TRBV19,TRBJ2-5,TGTGCCAGTAGTACCCGCAGACCGGGACTAGCGGGACAAGAGACCCAGTACTTC,CASSTRRPGLAGQETQYF
NA,NA,13,TRBV7-2,TRBJ1-5,TGTGCCAGCAGCCAAAATAGCAATCAGCCCCAGCATTTT,CASSQNSNQPQHF
TRBD1,NA,15,TRBV5-1,TRBJ2-3,TGCGCCAGCAGCTCGGGACAGACAAACACAGATACGCAGTATTTT,CASSSGQTNTDTQYF
TRBD2,few,14,TRBV5-1,TRBJ2-7,TGCGCCAGCAGCCCTGGCGGGGGGACCTACGAGCAGTACTTC,CASSPGGGTYEQYF
NA,few,13,TRBV3-1/TRBV3-2,TRBJ1-2,TGTGCCAGCAGCCCGAAAGAGAACTATGGCTACACCTTC,CASSPKENYGYTF
TRBD2,NA,15,TRBV2,TRBJ2-7,TGTGCCAGCAGTGTTTCGGCGGGGGGGGCCTACGAGCAGTACTTC,CASSVSAGGAYEQYF
NA,few,14,TRBV7-9,TRBJ2-2,TGTGCCAGCAGCTTAGCGGAGTCCGGCGGGGAGCTGTTTTTT,CASSLAESGGELFF
TRBD2,NA,13,TRBV7-9,TRBJ2-1,TGTGCCACGCCTAGCGGACCCTACAATGAGCAGTTCTTC,CATPSGPYNEQFF
TRBD2,NA,16,TRBV4-3,TRBJ2-7,TGCGCCAGCAGCCAAGAGGTCGGTAGCGGGGCGGTGGAGCAGTACTTC,CASSQEVGSGAVEQYF